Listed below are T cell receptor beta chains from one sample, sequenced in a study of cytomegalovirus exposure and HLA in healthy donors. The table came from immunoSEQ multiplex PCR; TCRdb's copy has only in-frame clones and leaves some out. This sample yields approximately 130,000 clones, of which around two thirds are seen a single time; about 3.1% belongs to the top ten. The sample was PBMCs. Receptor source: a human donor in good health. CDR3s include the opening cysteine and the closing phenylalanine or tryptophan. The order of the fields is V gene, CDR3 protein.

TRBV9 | CASSVSASGDSYEQYF
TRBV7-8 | CASSLGGGTGALYEQYF
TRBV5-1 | CASSTVPFLDDEQYF
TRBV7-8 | CASSLSRLAGFNEQFF
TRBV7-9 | CASSLGLGQGRDGYTF
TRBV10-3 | CATGTSSRYEQYF
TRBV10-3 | CAITTGTRTEAFF
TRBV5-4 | CASSPDSGGGNSPLHF
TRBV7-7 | CASSLAGQGGTQYF
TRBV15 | CATRGPGTGVGGYTF
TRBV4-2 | CASSPLNRATNEKLFF
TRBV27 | CASSPLTGGPNYYEQYF
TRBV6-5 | CASSYGAGGYGYTF
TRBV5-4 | CASSLPSGANVLTF
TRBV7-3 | CASSADRGSYGYTF
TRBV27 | CASSYLYEQYF
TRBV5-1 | CASSLGASSSTDTQYF